The rows below give T cell receptor beta chains drawn from one sample of a study of stem cell transplantation in POMP-related autoinflammatory disease. Clones were read by immunoSEQ multiplex PCR, and TCRdb kept only the in-frame ones, dropping some. The top ten hold roughly 0.7% of the sample, which has about 32,000 clones, around nine tenths seen once. Material: CD4+ T cells from PBMCs, obtained before stem cell transplantation. All receptors derive from a human donor with POMP-related autoinflammation and immune dysregulation (PRAID). The CDR3 runs from the conserved cysteine through the conserved F or W. Each record gives: clone size, V gene, D gene, J gene, CDR3 protein, CDR3 DNA. D genes are given only for firm matches. For some rows the clone size is stated as once, few or many, or as a class when expanded; others skip it.

clone_size: -
v_call: TRBV28
d_call: TRBD1
j_call: TRBJ1-2
cdr3_aa: CASGGTVFYGYTF
cdr3_nt: TGTGCCAGCGGGGGGACAGTCTTCTATGGCTACACCTTC

clone_size: -
v_call: TRBV4-2
d_call: TRBD2
j_call: TRBJ2-7
cdr3_aa: CASSYGLAGDYEQYF
cdr3_nt: TGTGCCAGCAGCTACGGACTAGCGGGAGACTACGAGCAGTACTTC

clone_size: once
v_call: TRBV9
d_call: TRBD2
j_call: TRBJ2-6
cdr3_aa: CASSVAWGGNVLTF
cdr3_nt: TGTGCCAGCAGCGTAGCGTGGGGGGGCAACGTCCTGACTTTC

clone_size: -
v_call: TRBV4-2
d_call: TRBD2
j_call: TRBJ2-3
cdr3_aa: CASSRGTSGSLGTDTQYF
cdr3_nt: TGTGCCAGCAGCCGGGGGACTAGCGGCTCTTTGGGGACAGATACGCAGTATTTT

clone_size: -
v_call: TRBV11-1
d_call: -
j_call: TRBJ2-5
cdr3_aa: CASSSLGGRETQYF
cdr3_nt: TGTGCCAGCAGCTCCCTTGGGGGTCGGGAGACCCAGTACTTC

clone_size: -
v_call: TRBV6-1
d_call: TRBD1
j_call: TRBJ2-1
cdr3_aa: CASRAGTGGDEQFF
cdr3_nt: TGTGCCAGCAGGGCCGGGACAGGGGGGGATGAGCAGTTCTTC

clone_size: -
v_call: TRBV10-3
d_call: -
j_call: TRBJ1-2
cdr3_aa: CAISGTANYGYTF
cdr3_nt: TGTGCCATCAGTGGGACAGCTAACTATGGCTACACCTTC

clone_size: -
v_call: TRBV18
d_call: -
j_call: TRBJ2-7
cdr3_aa: CASSPTRVSSSYEQYF
cdr3_nt: TGTGCCAGCTCTCCTACGAGGGTGTCGAGCTCCTACGAGCAGTACTTC

clone_size: -
v_call: TRBV5-4
d_call: -
j_call: TRBJ1-1
cdr3_aa: CASSLDLQNTEAFF
cdr3_nt: TGTGCCAGCAGCTTGGATCTACAGAACACTGAAGCTTTCTTT

clone_size: -
v_call: TRBV29-1
d_call: -
j_call: TRBJ1-1
cdr3_aa: CSVVPQRKNTEAFF
cdr3_nt: TGCAGCGTTGTCCCACAGAGGAAGAACACTGAAGCTTTCTTT

clone_size: -
v_call: TRBV9
d_call: TRBD2
j_call: TRBJ2-5
cdr3_aa: CASSVDGGVQETQYF
cdr3_nt: TGTGCCAGCAGCGTAGACGGGGGGGTCCAAGAGACCCAGTACTTC

clone_size: -
v_call: TRBV7-2
d_call: -
j_call: TRBJ2-1
cdr3_aa: CASSLGNEQFF
cdr3_nt: TGTGCCAGCAGCTTAGGCAATGAGCAGTTCTTC

clone_size: -
v_call: TRBV5-1
d_call: TRBD1
j_call: TRBJ1-3
cdr3_aa: CASSPGQEPHSGNTIYF
cdr3_nt: TGCGCCAGCAGCCCAGGACAGGAGCCCCACTCTGGAAACACCATATATTTT

clone_size: -
v_call: TRBV5-1
d_call: -
j_call: TRBJ2-3
cdr3_aa: CASSLERFTDTQYF
cdr3_nt: TGCGCCAGCAGCTTGGAGCGGTTCACAGATACGCAGTATTTT

clone_size: -
v_call: TRBV7-3
d_call: -
j_call: TRBJ2-3
cdr3_aa: CASSPAGDTQYF
cdr3_nt: TGTGCCAGCAGCCCCGCGGGGGATACGCAGTATTTT

clone_size: -
v_call: TRBV2
d_call: TRBD1
j_call: TRBJ2-5
cdr3_aa: CASRRGLVLWETQYF
cdr3_nt: TGTGCCAGCAGAAGGGGGCTGGTTCTCTGGGAGACCCAGTACTTC

clone_size: -
v_call: TRBV7-3
d_call: -
j_call: TRBJ2-1
cdr3_aa: CASSLTGGYNEQFF
cdr3_nt: TGTGCCAGCAGCTTAACAGGGGGCTACAATGAGCAGTTCTTC

clone_size: few
v_call: TRBV5-5
d_call: -
j_call: TRBJ1-2
cdr3_aa: CASSLAGYGYTF
cdr3_nt: TGTGCCAGCAGCTTGGCCGGATATGGCTACACCTTC

clone_size: -
v_call: TRBV7-9
d_call: TRBD2
j_call: TRBJ2-7
cdr3_aa: CASSPRLAGVSSYEQYF
cdr3_nt: TGTGCCAGCAGCCCGAGACTAGCGGGAGTATCCTCCTACGAGCAGTACTTC

clone_size: -
v_call: TRBV5-1
d_call: -
j_call: TRBJ2-7
cdr3_aa: CASSSSGFYEQYF
cdr3_nt: TGCGCCAGCAGCTCGAGCGGGTTCTACGAGCAGTACTTC

clone_size: -
v_call: TRBV29-1
d_call: TRBD1
j_call: TRBJ2-2
cdr3_aa: CSVEEQGANTGELFF
cdr3_nt: TGCAGCGTTGAAGAACAGGGGGCGAACACCGGGGAGCTGTTTTTT

clone_size: -
v_call: TRBV2
d_call: TRBD1
j_call: TRBJ1-5
cdr3_aa: CASSAQGAGNQPQHF
cdr3_nt: TGTGCCAGCAGTGCACAGGGGGCAGGCAATCAGCCCCAGCATTTT

clone_size: -
v_call: TRBV7-9
d_call: -
j_call: TRBJ1-3
cdr3_aa: CASSLWGRAIGNTIYF
cdr3_nt: TGTGCCAGCAGCTTATGGGGGCGAGCGATTGGAAACACCATATATTTT

clone_size: -
v_call: TRBV28
d_call: TRBD2
j_call: TRBJ2-3
cdr3_aa: CASSFSGPTDTQYF
cdr3_nt: TGTGCCAGCAGTTTTAGCGGGCCCACAGATACGCAGTATTTT

clone_size: -
v_call: TRBV4-2
d_call: -
j_call: TRBJ1-3
cdr3_aa: CASSQESYKGRYGNTIYF
cdr3_nt: TGTGCCAGCAGCCAAGAAAGTTATAAGGGCCGGTACGGAAACACCATATATTTT

clone_size: -
v_call: TRBV2
d_call: -
j_call: TRBJ2-7
cdr3_aa: CASNLGRTDYEQYF
cdr3_nt: TGTGCCAGCAATTTGGGGAGGACAGACTACGAGCAGTACTTC

clone_size: -
v_call: TRBV18
d_call: -
j_call: TRBJ2-1
cdr3_aa: CASSPGDGSRYNEQFF
cdr3_nt: TGTGCCAGCTCACCAGGAGATGGGTCCCGTTACAATGAGCAGTTCTTC

clone_size: -
v_call: TRBV6-5
d_call: -
j_call: TRBJ2-5
cdr3_aa: CASSRASSAEETQYF
cdr3_nt: TGTGCCAGCAGCCGCGCTTCTAGCGCGGAAGAGACCCAGTACTTC

clone_size: -
v_call: TRBV11-2
d_call: TRBD1
j_call: TRBJ1-1
cdr3_aa: CASSTIRDRGPNTEAFF
cdr3_nt: TGTGCCAGCAGCACCATCCGGGACAGGGGGCCGAACACTGAAGCTTTCTTT

clone_size: -
v_call: TRBV18
d_call: TRBD1
j_call: TRBJ1-1
cdr3_aa: CASSRTGGGMNTEAFF
cdr3_nt: TGTGCCAGCTCCCGGACAGGGGGCGGGATGAACACTGAAGCTTTCTTT

clone_size: -
v_call: TRBV19
d_call: TRBD2
j_call: TRBJ2-3
cdr3_aa: CASRRLAGRSTDTQYF
cdr3_nt: TGTGCCAGTAGGCGACTAGCGGGGAGAAGCACAGATACGCAGTATTTT

clone_size: -
v_call: TRBV7-9
d_call: TRBD1
j_call: TRBJ2-6
cdr3_aa: CASSWTGGSGANVLTF
cdr3_nt: TGTGCCAGCAGCTGGACAGGGGGCTCTGGGGCCAACGTCCTGACTTTC

clone_size: -
v_call: TRBV5-3
d_call: -
j_call: TRBJ1-2
cdr3_aa: CARSFRRVERYGYTF
cdr3_nt: TGTGCCAGAAGCTTCAGAAGAGTGGAGCGGTATGGCTACACCTTC

clone_size: -
v_call: TRBV7-9
d_call: TRBD2
j_call: TRBJ2-1
cdr3_aa: CASSLLAGVRGDEQFF
cdr3_nt: TGTGCCAGCAGCTTACTAGCGGGAGTAAGGGGCGATGAGCAGTTCTTC

clone_size: -
v_call: TRBV9
d_call: -
j_call: TRBJ1-3
cdr3_aa: CASSVEGSGNTIYF
cdr3_nt: TGTGCCAGCAGCGTAGAGGGCTCTGGAAACACCATATATTTT

clone_size: once
v_call: TRBV27
d_call: -
j_call: TRBJ1-1
cdr3_aa: CASSTRVNTEAFF
cdr3_nt: TGTGCCAGCAGTACCAGGGTGAACACTGAAGCTTTCTTT

clone_size: once
v_call: TRBV19
d_call: -
j_call: TRBJ2-6
cdr3_aa: CASSTQGAIAGANVLTF
cdr3_nt: TGTGCCAGTAGCACACAGGGCGCGATAGCTGGGGCCAACGTCCTGACTTTC

clone_size: -
v_call: TRBV7-3
d_call: TRBD1
j_call: TRBJ2-7
cdr3_aa: CASSLTGNHEQYF
cdr3_nt: TGTGCCAGCAGCTTGACAGGGAACCACGAGCAGTACTTC

clone_size: -
v_call: TRBV11-2
d_call: TRBD1
j_call: TRBJ2-7
cdr3_aa: CASSLSPLDRRTYEQYF
cdr3_nt: TGTGCCAGCAGCTTATCACCGTTGGACAGGCGAACCTACGAGCAGTACTTC

clone_size: once
v_call: TRBV6-1
d_call: -
j_call: TRBJ1-1
cdr3_aa: CASTIYRNTEAFF
cdr3_nt: TGTGCCAGCACCATTTACAGGAACACTGAAGCTTTCTTT